This T cell receptor beta chain was recorded in a study of human T cells and chemical hapten exposure. Study-wide background: The study enrolled mostly female patients with alopecia areata, totalis or universalis. Study conclusions and caveats: Donors had alopecia, so their immune response may differ from healthy people's.

Time point denoted: patch test 3, about 24 weeks after DPC sensitization. The treatment is: therapeutic diphenylcyclopropenone sensitization with weekly scalp DPC. Trimming cost V 2 bases and J 8 bases; bases outside gene matches: 10. The germline V gene encodes CDR1 DFQATT and CDR2 SNEGSKA (reference sequence). CDR3 length equals 16 residues. TCRdb reanalysed the RACE reads using MiXCR and keeps one entry per CDR3 protein. Of around 85,000 distinct CDR3 sequences listed, 13% are singletons. This clonotype was detected only a few times. What it binds is not known. The sample was whole blood, taken in connection with sensitization to the hapten diphenylcyclopropenone (DPC). The chain has TRBV20-1 and TRBJ2-2, with 11 bases aligning to TRBD2. This receptor was identified in a woman aged 50 to 60 with alopecia areata. Some clones in this sample may be carry-over from other donors' samples. CDR3 bases: TGCAGTGCTAGAAAAACACCGGGACTAGCGGTAGGGGAGCTGTTTTTT. Encoded protein: CSARKTPGLAVGELFF.